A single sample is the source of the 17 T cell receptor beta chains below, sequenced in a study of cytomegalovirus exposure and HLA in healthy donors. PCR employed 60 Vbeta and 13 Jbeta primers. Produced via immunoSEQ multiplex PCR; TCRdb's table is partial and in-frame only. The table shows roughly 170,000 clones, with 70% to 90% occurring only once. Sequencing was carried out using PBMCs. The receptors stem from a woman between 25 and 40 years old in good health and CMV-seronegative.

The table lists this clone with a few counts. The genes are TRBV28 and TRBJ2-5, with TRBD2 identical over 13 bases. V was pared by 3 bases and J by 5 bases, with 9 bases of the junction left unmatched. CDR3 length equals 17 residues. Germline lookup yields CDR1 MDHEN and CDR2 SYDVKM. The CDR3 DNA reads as TGTGCCAGCAGTTTGCAGAGGACTAGCGGGAGCGGGGAGACCCAGTACTTC. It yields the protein CASSLQRTSGSGETQYF.

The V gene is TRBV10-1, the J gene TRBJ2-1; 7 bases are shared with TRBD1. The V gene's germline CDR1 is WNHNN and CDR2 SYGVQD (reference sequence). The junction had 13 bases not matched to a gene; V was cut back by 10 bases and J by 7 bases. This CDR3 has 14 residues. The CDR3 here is CATSAGTAGNEQFF. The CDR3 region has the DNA TGCGCCACCTCAGCCGGGACAGCAGGGAATGAGCAGTTCTTC.

CDR3 in DNA: TGTGCCAGCACCCAAGGGGGACAGGGGTACGAGCAGTACTTC. Translated: CASTQGGQGYEQYF. The chain has TRBV6-5 and TRBJ2-7, with 10 bases aligning to TRBD1. The CDR3 covers 14 residues. CDR1 and CDR2 from the germline V gene are MNHEY and SVGAGI. Unmatched junction bases numbered 7, after V lost 7 bases and J lost 4 bases.

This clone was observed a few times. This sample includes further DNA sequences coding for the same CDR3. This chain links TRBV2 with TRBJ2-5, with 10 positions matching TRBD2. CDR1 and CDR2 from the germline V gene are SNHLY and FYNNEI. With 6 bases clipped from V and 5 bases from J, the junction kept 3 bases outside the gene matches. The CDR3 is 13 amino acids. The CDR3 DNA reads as TGTGCCAGCAGGCTAGCGGGGGATGAGACCCAGTACTTC. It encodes CASRLAGDETQYF.

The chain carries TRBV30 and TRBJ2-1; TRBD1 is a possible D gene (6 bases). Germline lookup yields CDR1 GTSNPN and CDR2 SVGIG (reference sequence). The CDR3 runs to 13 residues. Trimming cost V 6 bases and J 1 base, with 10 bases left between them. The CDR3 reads CACVGTSYNEQFF. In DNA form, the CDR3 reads TGTGCCTGTGTCGGGACATCCTACAATGAGCAGTTCTTC.

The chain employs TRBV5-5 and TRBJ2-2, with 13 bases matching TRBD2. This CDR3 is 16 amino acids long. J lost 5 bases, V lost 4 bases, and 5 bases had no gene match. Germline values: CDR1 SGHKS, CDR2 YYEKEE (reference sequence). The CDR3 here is CASSLGLAGTTGELFF. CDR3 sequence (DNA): TGTGCCAGCAGCCTGGGACTAGCGGGAACAACCGGGGAGCTGTTTTTT.

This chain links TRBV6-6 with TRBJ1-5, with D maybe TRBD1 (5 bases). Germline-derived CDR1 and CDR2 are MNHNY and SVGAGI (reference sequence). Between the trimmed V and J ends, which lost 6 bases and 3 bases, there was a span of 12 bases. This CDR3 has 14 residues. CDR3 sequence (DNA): TGTGCCAGCAGGACTAGACAGAACAATCAGCCCCAGCATTTT. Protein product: CASRTRQNNQPQHF.

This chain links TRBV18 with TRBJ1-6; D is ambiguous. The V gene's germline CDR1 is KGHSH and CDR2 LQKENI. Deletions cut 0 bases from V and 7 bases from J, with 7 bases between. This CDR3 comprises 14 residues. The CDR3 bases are TGTGCCAGCTCACCACCGACGGGGAATTCACCCCTCCACTTT. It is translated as CASSPPTGNSPLHF.

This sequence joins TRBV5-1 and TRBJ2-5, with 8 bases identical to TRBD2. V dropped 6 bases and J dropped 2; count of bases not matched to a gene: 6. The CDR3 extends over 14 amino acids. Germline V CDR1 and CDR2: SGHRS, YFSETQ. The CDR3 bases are TGCGCCAGCACCTCCGGGGGGGAACAAGAGACCCAGTACTTC. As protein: CASTSGGEQETQYF.

CDR3 in amino acids: CASSSVYPGESSHYGYTF. The CDR3 coding sequence is TGTGCCAGCAGTTCTGTTTACCCAGGGGAATCTTCACACTATGGCTACACCTTC. The chain employs TRBV28 and TRBJ1-2; weak D call: TRBD1 (6 bases). This CDR3 has 18 residues. With 4 bases removed from V and 3 bases from J, the gap between germline ends came to 24 bases. Germline values: CDR1 MDHEN, CDR2 SYDVKM.

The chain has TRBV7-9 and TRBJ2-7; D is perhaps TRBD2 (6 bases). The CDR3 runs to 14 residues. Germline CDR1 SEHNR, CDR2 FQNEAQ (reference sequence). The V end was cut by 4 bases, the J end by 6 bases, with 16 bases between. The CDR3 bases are TGTGCCAGCAGCTGGGTGGAGGGTACCGGCGAGCAGTACTTC. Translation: CASSWVEGTGEQYF.

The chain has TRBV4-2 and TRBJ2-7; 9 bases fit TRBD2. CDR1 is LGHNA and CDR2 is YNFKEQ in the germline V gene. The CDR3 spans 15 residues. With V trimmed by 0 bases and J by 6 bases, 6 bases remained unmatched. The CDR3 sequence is CASSQDISGSFEQYF. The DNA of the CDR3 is TGTGCCAGCAGCCAAGATATTAGCGGGAGTTTCGAGCAGTACTTC.

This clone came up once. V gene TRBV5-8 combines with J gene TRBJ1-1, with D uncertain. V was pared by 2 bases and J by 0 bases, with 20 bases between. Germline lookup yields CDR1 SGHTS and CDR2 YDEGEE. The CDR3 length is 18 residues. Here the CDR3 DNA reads TGTGCCAGCAGCTTTTCTGGGCACCAACTTTACCTGAACACTGAAGCTTTCTTT. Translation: CASSFSGHQLYLNTEAFF.

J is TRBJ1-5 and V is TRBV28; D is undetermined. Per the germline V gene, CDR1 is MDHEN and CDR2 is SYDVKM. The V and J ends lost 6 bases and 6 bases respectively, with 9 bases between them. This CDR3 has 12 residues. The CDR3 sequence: CASRLAAQPQHF. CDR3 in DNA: TGTGCCAGCAGACTTGCCGCTCAGCCCCAGCATTTT.

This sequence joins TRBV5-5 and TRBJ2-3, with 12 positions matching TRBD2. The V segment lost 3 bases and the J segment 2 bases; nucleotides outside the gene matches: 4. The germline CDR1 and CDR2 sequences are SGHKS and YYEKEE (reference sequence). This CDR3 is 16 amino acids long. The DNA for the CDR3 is TGTGCCAGCAGCTCCGGACTAGCGGGGATCACAGATACGCAGTATTTT. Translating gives CASSSGLAGITDTQYF.

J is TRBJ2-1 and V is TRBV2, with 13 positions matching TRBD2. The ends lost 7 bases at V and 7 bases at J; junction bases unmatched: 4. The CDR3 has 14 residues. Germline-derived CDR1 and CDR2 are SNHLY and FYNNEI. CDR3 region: CASNGLAGENEQFF. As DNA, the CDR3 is TGTGCCAGCAACGGACTAGCGGGAGAGAATGAGCAGTTCTTC. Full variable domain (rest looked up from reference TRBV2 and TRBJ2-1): EPEVTQTPSHQVTQMGQEVILRCVPISNHLYFYWYRQILGQKVEFLVSFYNNEISEKSEIFDDQFSVERPDGSNFTLKIRSTKLEDSAMYFCASNGLAGENEQFFGPGTRLTVL.

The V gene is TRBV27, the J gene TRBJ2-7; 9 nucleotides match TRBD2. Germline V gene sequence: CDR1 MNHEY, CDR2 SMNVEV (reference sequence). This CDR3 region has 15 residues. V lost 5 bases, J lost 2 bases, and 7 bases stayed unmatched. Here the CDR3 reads CASSAQLAGTYEQYF. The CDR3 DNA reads TGTGCCAGCAGTGCACAACTAGCGGGCACCTACGAGCAGTACTTC.